This T cell receptor beta chain was profiled in a study of T-cell memory formation after mild COVID-19. Looking at the study overall: The two donors had largely donor-specific TCR clusters.

General study results and limits: Cross-reactive memory apparently joined, as some responding clones appeared in pre-infection memory.

Remarks on this clonotype: The antigen remains unidentified.

Via MiXCR, TCRdb re-called the 5' RACE reads, giving one row per CDR3 protein. This sample carries a few hundred thousand distinct CDR3 sequences, roughly 15% of them seen once, and the ten largest clones take 20% to 25%. Germline lookup yields CDR1 SGHKS and CDR2 YYEKEE (reference sequence). The CDR3 is 16 amino acids. V trimming: 6 bases; J trimming: 1 base; junction bases outside the gene matches: 6. Source material: PBMCs or a T cell subset sorted from them (not recorded which). The TCR was taken from a young man who had mild COVID-19 (a few samples of this study predate the infection). Cell type and time point are not known. The genes are TRBV5-5 and TRBJ2-6, with 8 bases fitting TRBD1. CDR3 nucleotides: TGTGCCAGCACGACAGGGGTGAGATCTGGGGCCAACGTCCTGACTTTC. Its protein product is CASTTGVRSGANVLTF.